This T cell receptor (beta chain) was observed in a study of T cells after yellow fever vaccination. The CDR3 length is 14 residues. The V gene end was trimmed by 1 base and the J gene end by 2 bases; junction bases not matched to a gene: 1. The V gene's germline CDR1 is LGHNA and CDR2 YNFKEQ. Each CDR3 protein is one row after TCRdb ran MiXCR on the 5' RACE reads. The data hold 30,000 to 35,000 distinct CDR3 sequences, with 6.6% observed a single time. By sample share, this clonotype is large. The rearrangement links TRBV4-2 to TRBJ2-5, with TRBD2 matching over 7 bases. This clonotype originated in a young man who received the YFV17D yellow fever vaccine. Source: PBMCs, either bulk or a sorted T-cell subset (CD4+, CD8+, memory, or dextramer-sorted; not recorded which), taken on the day of the first yellow fever vaccination. The CDR3 bases are TGTGCCAGCAGCCAAGGACTAGCTCAAGAGACCCAGTACTTC. Translating it yields CASSQGLAQETQYF.